This TCR beta chain is drawn from a study of PD-1 blockade in classical Hodgkin lymphoma. V was pared by 4 bases and J by 6 bases, with 9 bases of the junction left unmatched. Germline lookup yields CDR1 MNHNS and CDR2 SASEGT. This CDR3 spans 15 amino acids. This clone was counted once. Antigen: not known. Study observations and caveats: Initiation of nivolumab under 1 year after ASCT led to exclusion of patients. Baseline diversity was lower in partial responders and progressors than complete responders. Unlike CD8+ TCR diversity, which did not rise significantly by C4D1, CD4+ TCR diversity did. Lower baseline TCR diversity was reported for newly diagnosed patients than for healthy donors.

Time point of the sample: cycle 4 day 1 (C4D1), after more than five weeks of nivolumab. Each and every patient relapsed after autologous stem cell transplantation, and patients got differing brentuximab vedotin exposure. Libraries were prepared by immunoSEQ multiplex PCR; TCRdb keeps only in-frame clonotypes and omits some of them. The sample lists roughly 96,000 clones; approximately 94% were seen once. The sequence came from a human donor with classical Hodgkin lymphoma. The rearrangement uses TRBV6-1 and TRBJ1-2; 9 nucleotides agree with TRBD1. Sample: peripheral blood mononuclear cells (PBMCs), taken before the fourth cycle of nivolumab. Here the CDR3 DNA reads TGTGCCAGCAGTGGAGGACAGGGGAAGCACCATGGCTACACCTTC. It translates to CASSGGQGKHHGYTF.